The T cell receptor beta chain under discussion was sequenced for a study of OX40 agonist ivuxolimab in advanced cancers. As for the study in general: Patients took ivuxolimab, an agonistic anti-OX40 (CD134) antibody. There were three patients with partial responses, one having hepatocellular carcinoma and two cutaneous melanoma. Study results and limitations: Normalized T-cell clonal expansion was also low in a subset of nonresponders.

In the case of this clone: Its antigen is currently unknown.

Data came from immunoSEQ multiplex PCR; TCRdb stores just in-frame clones and leaves some out. The sample records some 50,000 clones, 88% being singletons. The CDR3 loop spans 14 amino acids. Trimming removed 8 bases at V and 4 bases at J, with 21 bases between. Germline V gene sequence: CDR1 GTSNPN, CDR2 SVGIG (reference sequence). The J gene is TRBJ2-7, the V gene TRBV30; TRBD1 might be the D (6 bases). The source was CD4+ or CD8+ T cells sorted from blood, collected in a trial of the OX40 agonist ivuxolimab. This TCR came from an adult with an advanced solid tumor such as melanoma, head and neck, liver or kidney cancer. The CDR3 DNA follows: TGTGCCCCACTCCAAGGACAGACACCTTACGAGCAGTACTTC. Protein: CAPLQGQTPYEQYF.